This T cell receptor beta chain was recorded in a study of T cells in Graves' hyperthyroidism and ophthalmopathy. Disease duration under 2 months; hyperthyroidism patients were aged 18 to 65. Each 10 ml fresh peripheral blood draw supplied the PBMCs. Per germline, CDR1 SEHNR and CDR2 FQNEAQ (reference sequence). There are 15 residues in the CDR3. Between the trimmed V and J ends, which lost 6 bases and 1 base, there was a span of 13 bases. Findings and caveats of the study: Classification by a 13 V-J model distinguished ophthalmopathy from stable hyperthyroidism. Researchers found most expanded thyroid clonotypes above 0.001 in blood as well.

Regarding this clonotype: Antigen: not known.

Researchers took RNA transcripts and amplified the TCR beta CDR3 regions from them. TCR CDR3 regions were first amplified by RT-PCR with HTBI primers. TCRdb reanalysed the multiplex PCR reads using MiXCR and keeps one entry per CDR3 protein. The sample records over 150,000 distinct CDR3 sequences, over 15% being singletons. The material sequenced was blood. V usage is TRBV7-9 and J usage is TRBJ1-5; D possibly corresponds to TRBD1 (6 bases). The TCR was taken from a woman aged 45 to 65 with Graves' hyperthyroidism. CDR3 nucleotides: TGTGCCAGCAGTGCACCGGGACAAAGCAATCAGCCCCAGCATTTT. Translating gives CASSAPGQSNQPQHF.